This TCR beta chain was identified during a study of blood T cell repertoires in COVID-19. CDR1 is KGHSH and CDR2 is LQKENI in the germline V gene. The CDR3 is made up of 12 amino acids. Trimming stripped 0 bases from V and 5 bases from J, with 4 bases between. Sequencing used immunoSEQ multiplex PCR; TCRdb keeps in-frame clones, though not all of them. Of approximately 230,000 clones in the sample, 70% to 85% were seen once. The J gene is TRBJ1-1, the V gene TRBV18; D remains ambiguous. The sample consisted of peripheral blood. This receptor was taken from a woman older than 75 with active or convalescent COVID-19. The CDR3 sequence: CASSPPATEAFF. The CDR3 coding sequence is TGTGCCAGCTCACCACCGGCTACTGAAGCTTTCTTT.